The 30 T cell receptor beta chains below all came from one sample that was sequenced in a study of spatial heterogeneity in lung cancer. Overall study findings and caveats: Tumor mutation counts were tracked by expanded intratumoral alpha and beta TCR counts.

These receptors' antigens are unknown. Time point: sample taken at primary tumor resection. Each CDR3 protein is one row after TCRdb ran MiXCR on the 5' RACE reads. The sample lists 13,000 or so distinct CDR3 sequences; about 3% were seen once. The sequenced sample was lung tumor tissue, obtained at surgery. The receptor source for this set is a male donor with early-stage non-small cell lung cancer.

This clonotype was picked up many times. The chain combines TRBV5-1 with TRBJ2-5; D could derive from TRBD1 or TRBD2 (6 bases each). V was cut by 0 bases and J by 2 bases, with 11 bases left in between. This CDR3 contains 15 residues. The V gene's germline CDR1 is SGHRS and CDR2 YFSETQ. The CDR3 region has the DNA TGCGCCAGCAGCTTGGGGGGGGCTTGGCAAGAGACCCAGTACTTC. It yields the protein CASSLGGAWQETQYF.

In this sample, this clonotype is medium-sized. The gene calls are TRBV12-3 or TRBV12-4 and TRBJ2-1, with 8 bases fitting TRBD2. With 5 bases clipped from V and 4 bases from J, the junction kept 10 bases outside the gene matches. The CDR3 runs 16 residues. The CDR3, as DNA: TGTGCCAGCAGTCCCCCCCGGGGGGGAGGTTACAATGAGCAGTTCTTC. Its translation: CASSPPRGGGYNEQFF.

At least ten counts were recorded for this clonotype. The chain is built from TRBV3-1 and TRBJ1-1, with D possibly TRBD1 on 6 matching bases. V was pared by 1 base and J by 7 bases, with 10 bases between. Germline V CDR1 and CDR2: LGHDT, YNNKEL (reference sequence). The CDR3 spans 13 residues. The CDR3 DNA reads TGTGCCAGCAGCCAAGGAGGGGGAGGTGAAGCTTTCTTT. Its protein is CASSQGGGGEAFF.

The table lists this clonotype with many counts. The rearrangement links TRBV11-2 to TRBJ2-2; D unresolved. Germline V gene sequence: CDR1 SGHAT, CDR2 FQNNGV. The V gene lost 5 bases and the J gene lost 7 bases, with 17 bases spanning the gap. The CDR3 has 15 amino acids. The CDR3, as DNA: TGTGCCAGCAGCCTGACTGGGGTTGAACGCGGGGAGCTGTTTTTT. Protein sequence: CASSLTGVERGELFF.

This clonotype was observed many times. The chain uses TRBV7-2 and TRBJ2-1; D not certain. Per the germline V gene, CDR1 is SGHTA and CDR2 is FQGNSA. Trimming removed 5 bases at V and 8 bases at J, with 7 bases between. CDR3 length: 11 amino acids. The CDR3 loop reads CASSPMYEQFF. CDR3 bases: TGTGCCAGCAGCCCTATGTATGAGCAGTTCTTC.

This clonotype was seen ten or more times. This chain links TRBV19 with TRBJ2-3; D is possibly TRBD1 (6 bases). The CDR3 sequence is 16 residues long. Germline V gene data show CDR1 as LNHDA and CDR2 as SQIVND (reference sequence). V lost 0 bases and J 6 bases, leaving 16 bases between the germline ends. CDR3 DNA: TGTGCCAGTAGTATAGATCAAGGGCAGGGGATCGATACGCAGTATTTT. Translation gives CASSIDQGQGIDTQYF.

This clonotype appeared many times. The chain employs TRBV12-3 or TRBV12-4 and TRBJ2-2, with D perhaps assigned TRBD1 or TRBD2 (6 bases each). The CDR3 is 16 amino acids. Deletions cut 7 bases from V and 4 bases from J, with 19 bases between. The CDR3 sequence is CASTLPGGLGTGELFF. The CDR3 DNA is TGTGCCAGCACGCTGCCCGGGGGCCTCGGCACCGGGGAGCTGTTTTTT.

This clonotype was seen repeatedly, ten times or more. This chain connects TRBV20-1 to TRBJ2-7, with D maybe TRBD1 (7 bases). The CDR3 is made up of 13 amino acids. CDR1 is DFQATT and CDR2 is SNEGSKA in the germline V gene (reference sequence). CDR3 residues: CGGDRQGESEQYF. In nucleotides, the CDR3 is TGCGGCGGGGACCGACAGGGAGAGAGCGAGCAGTACTTC.

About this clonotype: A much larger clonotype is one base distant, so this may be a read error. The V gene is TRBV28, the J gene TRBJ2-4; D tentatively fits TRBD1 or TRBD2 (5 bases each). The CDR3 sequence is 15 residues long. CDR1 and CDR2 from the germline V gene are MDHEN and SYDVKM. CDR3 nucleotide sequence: TGTGCCAGCAGTTGGGGACCCGAAGCCAAAAACATGCAGTACTTC. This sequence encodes CASSWGPEAKNMQYF. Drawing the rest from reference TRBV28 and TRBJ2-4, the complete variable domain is DVKVTQSSRYLVKRTGEKVFLECVQDMDHENMFWYRQDPGLGLRLIYFSYDVKMKEKGDIPEGYSVSREKKERFSLILESASTNQTSMYLCASSWGPEAKNMQYFGAGTRLSVL.

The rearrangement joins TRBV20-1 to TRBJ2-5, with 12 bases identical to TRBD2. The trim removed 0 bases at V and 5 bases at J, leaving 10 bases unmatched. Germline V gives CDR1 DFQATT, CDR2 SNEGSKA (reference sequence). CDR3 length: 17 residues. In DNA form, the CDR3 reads TGCAGTGCTAGAGATGCTAGCGGGGGGGCCATTAGCGAGACCCAGTACTTC. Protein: CSARDASGGAISETQYF.

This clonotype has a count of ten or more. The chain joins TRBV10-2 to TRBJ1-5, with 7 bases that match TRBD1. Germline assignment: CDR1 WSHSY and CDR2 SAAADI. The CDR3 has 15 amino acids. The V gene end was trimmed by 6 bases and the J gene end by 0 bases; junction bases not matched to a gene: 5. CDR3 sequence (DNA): TGCGCCAGCAGCGGAGGGGGCCATAGCAATCAGCCCCAGCATTTT. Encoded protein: CASSGGGHSNQPQHF.

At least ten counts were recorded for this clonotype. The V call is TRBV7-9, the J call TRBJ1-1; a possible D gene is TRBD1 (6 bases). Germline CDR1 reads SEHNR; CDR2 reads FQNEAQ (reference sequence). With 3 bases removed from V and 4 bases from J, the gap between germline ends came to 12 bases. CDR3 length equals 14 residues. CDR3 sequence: CASSFTGLGTEAFF. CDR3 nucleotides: TGTGCCAGCAGCTTTACAGGGCTAGGCACTGAAGCTTTCTTT. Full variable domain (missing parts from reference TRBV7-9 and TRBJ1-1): DTGVSQNPRHKITKRGQNVTFRCDPISEHNRLYWYRQTLGQGPEFLTYFQNEAQLEKSRLLSDRFSAERPKGSFSTLEIQRTEQGDSAMYLCASSFTGLGTEAFFGQGTRLTVV.

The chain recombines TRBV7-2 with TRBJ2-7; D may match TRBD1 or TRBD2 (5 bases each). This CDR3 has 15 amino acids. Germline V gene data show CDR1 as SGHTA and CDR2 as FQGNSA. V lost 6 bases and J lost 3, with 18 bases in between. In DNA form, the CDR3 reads TGTGCCAGCAGGGGCGGGTGGGGGTATGGCTACGAGCAGTACTTC. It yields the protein CASRGGWGYGYEQYF.

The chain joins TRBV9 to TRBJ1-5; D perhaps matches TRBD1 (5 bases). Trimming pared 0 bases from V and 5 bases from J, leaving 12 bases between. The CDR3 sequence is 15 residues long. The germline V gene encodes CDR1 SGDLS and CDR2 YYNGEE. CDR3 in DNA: TGTGCCAGCAGCGTAGAGCCCAGGGACGATCAGCCCCAGCATTTT. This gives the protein CASSVEPRDDQPQHF.

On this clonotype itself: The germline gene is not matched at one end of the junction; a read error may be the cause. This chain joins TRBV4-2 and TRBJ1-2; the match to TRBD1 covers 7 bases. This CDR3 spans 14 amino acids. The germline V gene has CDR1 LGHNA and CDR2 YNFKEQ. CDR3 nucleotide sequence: TGTGCCAGCAGTCATGGGACAGAAAACTATGGCGACACCTTC. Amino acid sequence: CASSHGTENYGDTF.

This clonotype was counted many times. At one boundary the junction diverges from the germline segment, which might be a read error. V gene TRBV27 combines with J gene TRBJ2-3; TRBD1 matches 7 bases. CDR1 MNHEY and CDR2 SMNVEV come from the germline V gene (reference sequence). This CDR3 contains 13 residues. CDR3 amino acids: CASRTGATNTQYF. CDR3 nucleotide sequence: TGTGCCAGCAGAACAGGGGCCACAAATACGCAGTATTTT.

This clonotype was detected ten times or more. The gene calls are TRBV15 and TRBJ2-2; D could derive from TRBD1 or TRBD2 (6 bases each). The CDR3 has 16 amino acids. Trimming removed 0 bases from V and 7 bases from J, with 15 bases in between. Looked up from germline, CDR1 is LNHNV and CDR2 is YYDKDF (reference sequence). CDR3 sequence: CATSRDTRGPLGELFF. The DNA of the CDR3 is TGTGCCACCAGCAGAGATACTCGGGGGCCCCTCGGGGAGCTGTTTTTT.

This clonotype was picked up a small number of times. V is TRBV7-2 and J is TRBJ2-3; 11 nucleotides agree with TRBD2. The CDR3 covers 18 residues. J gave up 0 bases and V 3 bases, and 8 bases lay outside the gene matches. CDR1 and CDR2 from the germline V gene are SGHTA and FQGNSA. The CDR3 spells CASSFSSGGLSSTDTQYF. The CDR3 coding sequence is TGTGCCAGCAGCTTCTCTAGCGGGGGGCTATCTAGCACAGATACGCAGTATTTT.

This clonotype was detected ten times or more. CDR3 nucleotides: TGTGCCAGCAGACCCGACAGGGCCTGGGGAGCTTTCTTT. The encoded protein is CASRPDRAWGAFF. The rearrangement links TRBV6-6 to TRBJ1-1, with 7 nucleotides matching TRBD1. This CDR3 is 13 amino acids long. Germline CDR1 is MNHNY and CDR2 is SVGAGI (reference sequence). V was clipped by 6 bases and J by 10 bases; unmatched bases: 11.

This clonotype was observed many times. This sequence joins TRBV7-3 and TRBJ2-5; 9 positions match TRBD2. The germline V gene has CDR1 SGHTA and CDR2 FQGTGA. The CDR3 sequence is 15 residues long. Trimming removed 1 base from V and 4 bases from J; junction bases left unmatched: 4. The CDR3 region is CASSLNAGGRETQYF. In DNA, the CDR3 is TGTGCCAGCAGCTTAAACGCGGGGGGGAGAGAGACCCAGTACTTC.

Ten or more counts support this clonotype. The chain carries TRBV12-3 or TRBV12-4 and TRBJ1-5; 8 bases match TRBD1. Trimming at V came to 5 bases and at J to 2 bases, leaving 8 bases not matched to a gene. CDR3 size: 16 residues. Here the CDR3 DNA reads TGTGCCAGCAGTACCGGACAGGGCCCGGGCAATCAGCCCCAGCATTTT. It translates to CASSTGQGPGNQPQHF.

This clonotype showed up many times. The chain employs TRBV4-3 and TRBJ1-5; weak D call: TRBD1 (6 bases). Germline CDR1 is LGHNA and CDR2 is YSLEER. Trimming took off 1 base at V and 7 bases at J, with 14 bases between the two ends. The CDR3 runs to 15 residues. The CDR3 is CASSQARGSDQPQHF. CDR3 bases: TGCGCCAGCAGCCAAGCGAGGGGGAGTGACCAGCCCCAGCATTTT.

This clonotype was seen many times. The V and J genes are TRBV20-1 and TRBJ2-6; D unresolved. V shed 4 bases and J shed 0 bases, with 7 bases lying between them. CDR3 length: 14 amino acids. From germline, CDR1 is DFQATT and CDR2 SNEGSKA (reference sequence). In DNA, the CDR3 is TGCAGTGCTAACGGCATCTCTGGGGCCAACGTCCTGACTTTC. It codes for CSANGISGANVLTF.

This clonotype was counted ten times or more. The CDR3 DNA follows: TGTGCCAGCAGTTATAACAGGGACACAGATACGCAGTATTTT. It encodes CASSYNRDTDTQYF. J is TRBJ2-3 and V is TRBV6-5; maybe TRBD1 (6 bases). The length of the CDR3 is 14 residues. Germline-derived CDR1 and CDR2 are MNHEY and SVGAGI. V lost 3 bases, J lost 2 bases, and 9 bases lay in between.

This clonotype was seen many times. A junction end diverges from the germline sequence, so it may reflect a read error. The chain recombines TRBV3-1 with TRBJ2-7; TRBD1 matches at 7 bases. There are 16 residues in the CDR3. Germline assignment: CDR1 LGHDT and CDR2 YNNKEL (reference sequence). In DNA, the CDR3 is TGTGCCAGCAGCCAAGATTGGAACAGGGGCCCTATTCTGTGGGACTTC. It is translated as CASSQDWNRGPILWDF.

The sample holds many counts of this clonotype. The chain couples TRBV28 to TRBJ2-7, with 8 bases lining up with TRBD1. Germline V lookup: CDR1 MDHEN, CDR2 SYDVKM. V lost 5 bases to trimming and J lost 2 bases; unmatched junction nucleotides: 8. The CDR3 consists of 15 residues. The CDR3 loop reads CASSPAQGVPYEQYF. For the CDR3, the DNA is TGTGCCAGCAGTCCGGCACAGGGGGTTCCCTACGAGCAGTACTTC.

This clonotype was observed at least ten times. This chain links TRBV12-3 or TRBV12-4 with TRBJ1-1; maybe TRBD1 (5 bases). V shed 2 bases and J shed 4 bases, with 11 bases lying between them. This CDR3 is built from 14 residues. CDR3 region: CASSLQGMTTEAFF. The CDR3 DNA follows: TGTGCCAGCAGTTTACAGGGTATGACCACTGAAGCTTTCTTT.

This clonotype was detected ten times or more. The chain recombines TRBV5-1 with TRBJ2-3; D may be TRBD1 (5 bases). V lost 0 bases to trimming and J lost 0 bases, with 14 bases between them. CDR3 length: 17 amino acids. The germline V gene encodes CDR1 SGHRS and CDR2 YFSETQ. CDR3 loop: CASSLGIGAGSTDTQYF. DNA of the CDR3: TGCGCCAGCAGCTTGGGCATTGGGGCAGGGAGCACAGATACGCAGTATTTT. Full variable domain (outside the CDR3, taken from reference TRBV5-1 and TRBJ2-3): KAGVTQTPRYLIKTRGQQVTLSCSPISGHRSVSWYQQTPGQGLQFLFEYFSETQRNKGNFPGRFSGRQFSNSRSEMNVSTLELGDSALYLCASSLGIGAGSTDTQYFGPGTRLTVL.

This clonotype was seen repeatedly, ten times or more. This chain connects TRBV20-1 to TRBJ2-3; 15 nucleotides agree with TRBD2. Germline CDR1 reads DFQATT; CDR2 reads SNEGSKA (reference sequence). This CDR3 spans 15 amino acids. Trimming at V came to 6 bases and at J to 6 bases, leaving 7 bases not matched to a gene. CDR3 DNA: TGCAGTGCATCCGGGACTAGCGGGGGGCGGGATACGCAGTATTTT. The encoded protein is CSASGTSGGRDTQYF.

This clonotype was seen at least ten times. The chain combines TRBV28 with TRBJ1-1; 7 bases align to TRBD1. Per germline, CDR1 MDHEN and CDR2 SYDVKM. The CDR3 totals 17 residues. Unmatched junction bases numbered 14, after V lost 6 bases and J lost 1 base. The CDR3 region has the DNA TGTGCCAGCAGAAGAAGGACAGGCCAGGGAAAGAACACTGAAGCTTTCTTT. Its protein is CASRRRTGQGKNTEAFF.